This TCR beta chain is drawn from a study of cytomegalovirus exposure and HLA in healthy donors. This clone was seen only a few times. The V and J ends lost 4 bases and 2 bases, in that order; junction bases with no gene match: 2. The germline V gene encodes CDR1 MNHEY and CDR2 SVGAGI. The CDR3 totals 15 residues. PCR amplification relied on 60 Vbeta primers (plus 13 Jbeta primers). The assay was immunoSEQ multiplex PCR, and TCRdb's table has in-frame clones only and misses some. The sample includes hundreds of thousands of clones, about 77% of them seen just once. The chain uses TRBV6-5 and TRBJ2-6; 7 nucleotides align to TRBD1. Sequencing was done on a sample of PBMCs. The TCR sequence derives from a boy younger than 18 in good health and CMV-seronegative. The CDR3 sequence is CASSSTGAGANVLTF. Here the CDR3 DNA reads TGTGCCAGCAGTTCCACAGGGGCTGGGGCCAACGTCCTGACTTTC.